A selection of T cell receptor beta chains follows, all from one sample in a study of OX40 agonist ivuxolimab in advanced cancers. Repertoires were generated with immunoSEQ multiplex PCR, while TCRdb's copy carries only in-frame clones and drops some. The table records 60,000 to 85,000 clones, around 80% of them present only once. This material consisted of CD4+ or CD8+ T cells sorted from blood, taken in a trial of the OX40 agonist ivuxolimab. The source is an adult with an advanced solid tumor such as melanoma, head and neck, liver or kidney cancer. Both conserved end residues are part of each CDR3. Fields, in order: clone size, D gene, V gene, J gene, CDR3 length, CDR3 protein, CDR3 DNA. D genes are given only for firm matches. Only some rows state a clone size, as once, few, many or a class for expanded clones.

once	.	TRBV29-1	TRBJ1-1	13	CSVRGVWNTEAFF	TGCAGCGTTCGGGGGGTATGGAACACTGAAGCTTTCTTT
.	.	TRBV7-8	TRBJ2-7	14	CASSFQFSSYEQYF	TGTGCCAGCAGCTTCCAATTCTCTTCCTACGAGCAGTACTTC
.	.	TRBV7-8	TRBJ1-3	18	CASRPSYIRENSGNTIYF	TGTGCCAGCCGACCCTCCTATATCCGGGAAAACTCTGGAAACACCATATATTTT
.	.	TRBV9	TRBJ1-5	14	CAKRCTASNQPQHF	TGTGCCAAGCGGTGCACAGCGTCAAATCAGCCCCAGCATTTT
.	TRBD2	TRBV2	TRBJ2-3	14	CASAGTSGTNTQYF	TGTGCCAGCGCCGGGACTAGCGGTACCAATACGCAGTATTTT
once	TRBD1	TRBV19	TRBJ2-7	14	CASSAQGAEDEQYF	TGTGCCAGTAGTGCCCAGGGGGCAGAGGACGAGCAGTACTTC
.	.	TRBV11-2	TRBJ2-7	16	CASSFVLGVTSYEQYF	TGTGCCAGCAGCTTTGTACTAGGGGTCACGTCCTACGAGCAGTACTTC
.	TRBD1	TRBV5-4	TRBJ1-4	15	CASSAGQGGNEKLFF	TGTGCCAGCAGCGCGGGACAGGGGGGTAATGAAAAACTGTTTTTT
.	TRBD1	TRBV27	TRBJ1-2	16	CASGKQGEKANYGYTF	TGTGCCAGCGGTAAACAGGGGGAGAAGGCGAACTATGGCTACACCTTC
few	TRBD1	TRBV4-1	TRBJ1-2	15	CASSQEATGDYGYTF	TGCGCCAGCAGCCAAGAAGCGACAGGGGATTATGGCTACACCTTC